These 29 T cell receptor beta chains originate from one sample sequenced in a study of identical twins. From the 5' RACE reads, TCRdb called clonotypes with MiXCR, one entry per CDR3 protein. The sample carries 500,000 or so distinct CDR3 sequences, 14% recorded once. These same records also appear under a second study, on yellow fever vaccine responses in identical twins.

Sequences were obtained from CD4+ T cells sorted from blood. The receptor source for this set is a woman under 30 in good health.

This chain joins TRBV11-2 and TRBJ2-1; 8 nucleotides line up with TRBD1. The CDR3 is 14 residues long. The junction had 7 bases not matched to a gene; V was cut back by 5 bases and J by 7 bases. Per the germline V gene, CDR1 is SGHAT and CDR2 is FQNNGV. CDR3 DNA sequence: TGTGCCAGCAGCCAGGGGGCCCTCAGGAATGAGCAGTTCTTC. Translation: CASSQGALRNEQFF.

The chain combines TRBV12-3 or TRBV12-4 with TRBJ2-5, with D perhaps TRBD1 (5 bases). This CDR3 spans 14 amino acids. V lost 3 bases to trimming and J lost 5 bases, with 13 bases between them. CDR3 sequence: CASSFDSLEETQYF. CDR3 in DNA: TGTGCCAGCAGTTTCGACAGCCTGGAGGAGACCCAGTACTTC.

This clonotype has only a few counts. The rearrangement joins TRBV3-1 to TRBJ1-1; possible D gene TRBD1, 5 bases. Trimming shortened V by 4 bases and J by 4 bases, and 10 bases separated the two germline ends. There are 13 residues in the CDR3. Per germline, CDR1 LGHDT and CDR2 YNNKEL (reference sequence). The CDR3 protein is CASSPQGFTEAFF. The CDR3 bases are TGTGCCAGCAGCCCTCAGGGTTTCACTGAAGCTTTCTTT.

The chain employs TRBV9 and TRBJ2-3; weak D call: TRBD2 (5 bases). This CDR3 is built from 14 residues. Between the trimmed V and J ends, which lost 2 bases and 5 bases, there was a span of 12 bases. Germline V gives CDR1 SGDLS, CDR2 YYNGEE. The CDR3 sequence is CASSVVASQDTQYF. In DNA, the CDR3 is TGTGCCAGCAGCGTGGTGGCTAGCCAAGATACGCAGTATTTT. The full variable domain, its missing parts supplied by reference TRBV9 and TRBJ2-3, is DSGVTQTPKHLITATGQRVTLRCSPRSGDLSVYWYQQSLDQGLQFLIQYYNGEERAKGNILERFSAQQFPDLHSELNLSSLELGDSALYFCASSVVASQDTQYFGPGTRLTVL.

This sequence joins TRBV7-2 and TRBJ2-2; 7 nucleotides align to TRBD1. Germline V CDR1 and CDR2: SGHTA, FQGNSA. With 1 base clipped from V and 7 bases from J, the junction kept 9 bases outside the gene matches. The CDR3 covers 16 residues. CDR3 coding DNA: TGTGCCAGCAGCTTAGACCCCCCGGGACAGCGCGGGGAGCTGTTTTTT. Translating gives CASSLDPPGQRGELFF.

The chain is built from TRBV10-3 and TRBJ2-3; D remains ambiguous. CDR1 and CDR2 (germline): ENHRY, SYGVKD. This CDR3 is built from 13 residues. V was pared by 4 bases and J by 2 bases, with 7 bases between. The CDR3 nucleotides read TGTGCCATCAGTGTAGGCTACACAGATACGCAGTATTTT. Amino acid sequence: CAISVGYTDTQYF.

As for this clonotype: Just one base apart from a much larger clone, this may be a read error. The rearrangement joins TRBV12-3 or TRBV12-4 to TRBJ2-1; D is ambiguous. The length of the CDR3 is 11 residues. Trimming took 4 bases from V and 5 from J, leaving 3 bases between them. CDR3 nucleotide sequence: TGTGCCAGCAGTTCTCACAATGAGCAGTTCTTC. Protein sequence: CASSSHNEQFF.

This chain connects TRBV14 to TRBJ2-1; tentatively, D is TRBD1 (6 bases). Germline lookup yields CDR1 SGHDN and CDR2 FVKESK. V dropped 0 bases and J dropped 4 bases, with 13 bases sitting between them. This CDR3 region has 16 residues. DNA for the CDR3: TGTGCCAGCAGCCAAGATACAGGGTCAGGGTACAATGAGCAGTTCTTC. Its translation is CASSQDTGSGYNEQFF. The variable domain in full, with the rest retrieved from reference TRBV14 and TRBJ2-1, is EAGVTQFPSHSVIEKGQTVTLRCDPISGHDNLYWYRRVMGKEIKFLLHFVKESKQDESGMPNNRFLAERTGGTYSTLKVQPAELEDSGVYFCASSQDTGSGYNEQFFGPGTRLTVL.

This clonotype has at least ten counts. J is TRBJ2-6 and V is TRBV14; D call uncertain. CDR3 length equals 15 residues. Trimming cost V 4 bases and J 0 bases, with 7 bases left between them. Germline values: CDR1 SGHDN, CDR2 FVKESK. The CDR3 DNA sequence: TGTGCCAGCAGCCTCCAGACCTCTGGGGCCAACGTCCTGACTTTC. Translation gives CASSLQTSGANVLTF.

This clonotype was recorded a few times. The V gene is TRBV11-3, the J gene TRBJ2-3; D is perhaps TRBD2 (5 bases). CDR3 length equals 14 residues. Between the trimmed V and J ends, which lost 5 bases and 6 bases, there was a span of 15 bases. In germline, CDR1 is SGHNT, CDR2 YENEEA. CDR3: CASSGGVPPDTQYF. The CDR3 DNA is TGTGCCAGCAGCGGAGGAGTGCCACCGGATACGCAGTATTTT.

V gene TRBV5-1 combines with J gene TRBJ2-3, with TRBD2 identical over 11 bases. Germline-derived CDR1 and CDR2 are SGHRS and YFSETQ. V lost 3 bases to trimming and J lost 7 bases; unmatched junction nucleotides: 7. The CDR3 extends over 15 amino acids. The CDR3 DNA follows: TGCGCCAGCAGCTCTTCCGGGACTAGCGGAAATACGCAGTATTTT. Its translation is CASSSSGTSGNTQYF.

This clonotype was seen a handful of times. This CDR3 is CASSPQGGVYNEQFF. For the CDR3, the DNA is TGTGCCAGCAGCCCCCAAGGGGGGGTCTACAATGAGCAGTTCTTC. This sequence joins TRBV4-2 and TRBJ2-1; D perhaps matches TRBD2 (7 bases). The CDR3 covers 15 residues. V was cut by 4 bases and J by 3 bases, with 13 bases left in between. Germline CDR1 LGHNA, CDR2 YNFKEQ.

This clonotype showed up just a few times. The chain employs TRBV20-1 and TRBJ2-3; D possibly corresponds to TRBD2 (6 bases). Trimming took 6 bases from V and 11 from J, leaving 21 bases between them. CDR3 size: 13 residues. Germline CDR1 and CDR2: DFQATT and SNEGSKA (reference sequence). CDR3 DNA sequence: TGCAGTGCAAGACTAGAGGCACGGGTAGGGCAGTATTTT. It specifies CSARLEARVGQYF.

This clonotype was seen a few times. V gene TRBV12-3 or TRBV12-4 combines with J gene TRBJ2-7, with D possibly being TRBD1 (5 bases). V was cut by 2 bases and J by 1 base, with 9 bases left in between. The CDR3 length is 14 residues. CDR3 region: CASSLFRDSYEQYF. In nucleotides, the CDR3 is TGTGCCAGCAGTTTATTCAGGGATTCCTACGAGCAGTACTTC.

The rearrangement uses TRBV2 and TRBJ2-7, with 7 bases aligning to TRBD1. The V gene's germline CDR1 is SNHLY and CDR2 FYNNEI. This CDR3 has 12 amino acids. Losses at the gene ends were 4 bases for V and 6 bases for J; bases not matched to a gene: 3. The CDR3 is CASSAQGVEQYF. For the CDR3, the DNA is TGTGCCAGCAGTGCCCAGGGGGTCGAGCAGTACTTC.

The sample holds a few counts of this clonotype. The chain joins TRBV21-1 to TRBJ2-1; TRBD2 is the table's D call and was not checked against the DNA. TRBV21-1 is assigned pseudogene status. This CDR3 is 18 amino acids long. In DNA form, the CDR3 reads TGTGCCAGCACATCAATCCCCCTACTAGCGGGTTCTTACAATGAGCAGTTCTTC. As protein: CASTSIPLLAGSYNEQFF.

The table lists this clonotype with many counts. This chain uses TRBV14 with TRBJ2-7; 10 bases match TRBD2. CDR1 is SGHDN, CDR2 FVKESK, per germline. This CDR3 is built from 17 residues. V shed 3 bases, J shed 5 bases, and the junction held 13 bases outside the gene matches. This CDR3 reads CASSHQPPQREGHEQYF. In nucleotides, the CDR3 is TGTGCCAGCAGCCATCAACCCCCCCAGCGGGAGGGCCACGAGCAGTACTTC.

This clonotype appeared many times. This chain links TRBV29-1 with TRBJ2-5, with D unclear. Trimming left V 3 bases short and J 3 bases short, with 11 bases between. CDR1 and CDR2 from the germline V gene are SQVTM and ANQGSEA. The CDR3 runs 13 residues. This CDR3 reads CSVDPGTKETQYF. The CDR3 bases are TGCAGCGTTGATCCGGGTACGAAAGAGACCCAGTACTTC.

This clonotype has only a few counts. The J gene is TRBJ2-7, the V gene TRBV7-2; 7 positions match TRBD1. V trimming: 6 bases; J trimming: 0 bases; junction bases outside the gene matches: 2. The CDR3 is 13 amino acids. The V gene's germline CDR1 is SGHTA and CDR2 FQGNSA. CDR3 DNA sequence: TGTGCCAGCAGATGGGACAGCTCCTACGAGCAGTACTTC. This gives the protein CASRWDSSYEQYF.

The chain uses TRBV4-3 and TRBJ2-1; 9 positions match TRBD2. The junction had 10 bases not matched to a gene; V was cut back by 0 bases and J by 7 bases. This CDR3 is built from 17 residues. Germline loops: CDR1 LGHNA, CDR2 YSLEER. The CDR3 loop is CASSQEGGGRASNEQFF. CDR3 nucleotides: TGCGCCAGCAGCCAAGAGGGGGGCGGGAGGGCCTCGAATGAGCAGTTCTTC.

This clonotype was seen repeatedly, ten times or more. This sequence joins TRBV15 and TRBJ1-2; TRBD1 might be the D (6 bases). Trimming left V 0 bases short and J 2 bases short, with 7 bases between. The CDR3 sequence is 14 residues long. Germline CDR1 reads LNHNV; CDR2 reads YYDKDF (reference sequence). The DNA for the CDR3 is TGTGCCACCAGCAGAGAGGGACAAAACTATGGCTACACCTTC. This codes for CATSREGQNYGYTF. The full variable domain, with the rest looked up from reference TRBV15 and TRBJ1-2, is DAMVIQNPRYQVTQFGKPVTLSCSQTLNHNVMYWYQQKSSQAPKLLFHYYDKDFNNEADTPDNFQSRRPNTSFCFLDIRSPGLGDTAMYLCATSREGQNYGYTFGSGTRLTVV.

The chain links TRBV7-9 to TRBJ2-1, with 12 bases lining up with TRBD2. Germline V CDR1 and CDR2: SEHNR, FQNEAQ (reference sequence). Germline trimming cut 5 bases from V and 5 bases from J; bases unmatched to any gene: 7. This CDR3 region has 16 residues. CDR3 protein: CASSLRTSGEHNEQFF. CDR3 DNA sequence: TGTGCCAGCAGCCTACGGACTAGCGGGGAACACAATGAGCAGTTCTTC.

This clonotype was found many times. V gene TRBV25-1 combines with J gene TRBJ1-5; D not resolved. Trimming cost V 3 bases and J 1 base, with 13 bases left between them. The CDR3 consists of 16 residues. Germline V gene data show CDR1 as MGHDK and CDR2 as SYGVNS. Here the CDR3 reads CASSEGSPQSNQPQHF. In nucleotides, the CDR3 is TGTGCCAGCAGTGAGGGGTCTCCCCAAAGCAATCAGCCCCAGCATTTT. Full variable domain (rest looked up from reference TRBV25-1 and TRBJ1-5): EADIYQTPRYLVIGTGKKITLECSQTMGHDKMYWYQQDPGMELHLIHYSYGVNSTEKGDLSSESTVSRIRTEHFPLTLESARPSHTSQYLCASSEGSPQSNQPQHFGDGTRLSIL.

The chain recombines TRBV21-1 with TRBJ2-7; the table gives TRBD1 as D, unverified against the DNA. TRBV21-1 constitutes a pseudogene. The CDR3 is 14 amino acids. The CDR3 DNA reads TGTGCCAGCAGCTTGGGACAGGGTAGAAACGAGCAGTACTTC. This sequence encodes CASSLGQGRNEQYF.

The CDR3 region has the DNA TGTGCCAGCAGCGTAGCTTTCGCAGGCCCAGTCGATGATGAGCAGTTCTTC. Translation: CASSVAFAGPVDDEQFF. V gene TRBV9 combines with J gene TRBJ2-1, with D hard to call. Trimming pared 0 bases from V and 8 bases from J, leaving 21 bases between. The V gene's germline CDR1 is SGDLS and CDR2 YYNGEE. The CDR3 has 17 amino acids.

This clonotype was recorded a few times. The V gene is TRBV9, the J gene TRBJ1-5; 7 bases align to TRBD1. V was clipped by 3 bases and J by 7 bases; unmatched bases: 10. This CDR3 contains 15 residues. Germline CDR1 reads SGDLS; CDR2 reads YYNGEE. The CDR3 bases are TGTGCCAGCAGCGCAGGGGGTAGTGAAAGCCAGCCCCAGCATTTT. It translates to CASSAGGSESQPQHF.

The gene calls are TRBV28 and TRBJ2-2; a possible D gene is TRBD2 (6 bases). V was cut by 6 bases and J by 0 bases, with 14 bases left in between. This CDR3 spans 16 amino acids. Germline V gives CDR1 MDHEN, CDR2 SYDVKM. CDR3: CASREGGGPNTGELFF. In DNA, the CDR3 is TGTGCCAGCAGGGAGGGTGGAGGACCGAACACCGGGGAGCTGTTTTTT. Based on the CDR3 plus reference TRBV28 and TRBJ2-2, the full variable domain is DVKVTQSSRYLVKRTGEKVFLECVQDMDHENMFWYRQDPGLGLRLIYFSYDVKMKEKGDIPEGYSVSREKKERFSLILESASTNQTSMYLCASREGGGPNTGELFFGEGSRLTVL.

This clonotype was seen only a few times. This chain connects TRBV5-4 to TRBJ1-6, with 7 bases matching TRBD1. The CDR3 runs to 16 residues. Trimming removed 4 bases from V and 11 bases from J; junction bases left unmatched: 15. Looked up from germline, CDR1 is SGHNT and CDR2 is YYREEE (reference sequence). CDR3 sequence (DNA): TGTGCCAGCAGCCCTGGACAGGCCAATCGCCCGGCACCCCTCCACTTT. This codes for CASSPGQANRPAPLHF.

DNA of the CDR3: TGCGCCAGCAGCCAGGGGACGAGGGATCCCTACGAGCAGTACTTC. Amino acid sequence: CASSQGTRDPYEQYF. This rearrangement joins TRBV4-3 to TRBJ2-7; either TRBD1 or TRBD2 may fit D (5 bases each). Germline V gene lookup returns CDR1 LGHNA and CDR2 YSLEER. The CDR3 runs 15 residues. Trimming removed 3 bases from V and 2 bases from J, with 14 bases in between.